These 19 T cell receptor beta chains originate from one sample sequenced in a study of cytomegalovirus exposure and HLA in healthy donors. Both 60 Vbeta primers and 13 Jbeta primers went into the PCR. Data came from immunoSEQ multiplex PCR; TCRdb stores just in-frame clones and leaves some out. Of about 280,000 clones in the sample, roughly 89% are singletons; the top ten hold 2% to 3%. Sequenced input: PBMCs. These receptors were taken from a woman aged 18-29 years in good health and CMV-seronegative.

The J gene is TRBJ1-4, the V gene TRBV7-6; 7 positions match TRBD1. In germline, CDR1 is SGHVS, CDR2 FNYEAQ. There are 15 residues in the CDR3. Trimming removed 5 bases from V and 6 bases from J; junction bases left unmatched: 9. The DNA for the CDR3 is TGTGCCAGCAGCCAACACAGGGGAACAGATGAAAAACTGTTTTTT. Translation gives CASSQHRGTDEKLFF. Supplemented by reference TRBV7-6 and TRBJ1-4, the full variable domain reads GAGVSQSPRYKVTKRGQDVALRCDPISGHVSLYWYRQALGQGPEFLTYFNYEAQQDKSGLPNDRFSAERPEGSISTLTIQRTEQRDSAMYRCASSQHRGTDEKLFFGSGTQLSVL.

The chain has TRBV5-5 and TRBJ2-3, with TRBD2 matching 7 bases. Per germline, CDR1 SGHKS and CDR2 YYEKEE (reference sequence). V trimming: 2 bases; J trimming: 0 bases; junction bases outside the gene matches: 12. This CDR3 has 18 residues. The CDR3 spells CASSLKSGILSSTDTQYF. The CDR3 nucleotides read TGTGCCAGCAGCTTAAAAAGCGGGATTCTCAGTAGCACAGATACGCAGTATTTT.

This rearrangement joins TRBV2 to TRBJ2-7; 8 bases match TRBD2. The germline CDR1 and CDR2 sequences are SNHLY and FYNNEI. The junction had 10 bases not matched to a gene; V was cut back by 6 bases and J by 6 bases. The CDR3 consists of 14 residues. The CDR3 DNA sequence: TGTGCCAGCAGATTGGCGGGGGGAGGAGGCGAGCAGTACTTC. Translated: CASRLAGGGGEQYF.

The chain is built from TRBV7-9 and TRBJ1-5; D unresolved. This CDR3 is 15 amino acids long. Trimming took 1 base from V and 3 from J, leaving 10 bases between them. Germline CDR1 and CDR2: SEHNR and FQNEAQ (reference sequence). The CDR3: CASSLGRQINQPQHF. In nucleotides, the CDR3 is TGTGCCAGCAGCTTAGGGAGGCAGATCAATCAGCCCCAGCATTTT.

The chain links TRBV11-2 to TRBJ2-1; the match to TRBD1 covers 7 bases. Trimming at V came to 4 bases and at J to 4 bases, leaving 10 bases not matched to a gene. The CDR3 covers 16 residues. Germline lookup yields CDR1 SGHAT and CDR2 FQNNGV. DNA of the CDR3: TGTGCCAGCAGCTCTACGCTAGGGACAGTTTACAATGAGCAGTTCTTC. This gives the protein CASSSTLGTVYNEQFF.

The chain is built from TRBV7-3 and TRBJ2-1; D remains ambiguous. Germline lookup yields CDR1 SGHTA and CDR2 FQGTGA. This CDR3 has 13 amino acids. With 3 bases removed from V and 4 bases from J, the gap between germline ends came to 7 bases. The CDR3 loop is CASSLGRYNEQFF. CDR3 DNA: TGTGCCAGCAGCTTGGGCAGATACAATGAGCAGTTCTTC.

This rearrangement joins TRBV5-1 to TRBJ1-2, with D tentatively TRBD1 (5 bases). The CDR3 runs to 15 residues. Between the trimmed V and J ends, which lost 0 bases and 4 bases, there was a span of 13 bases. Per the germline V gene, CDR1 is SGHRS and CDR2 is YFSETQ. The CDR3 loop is CASSLAGGVSYGYTF. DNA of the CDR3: TGCGCCAGCAGCTTGGCCGGGGGAGTGTCCTATGGCTACACCTTC.

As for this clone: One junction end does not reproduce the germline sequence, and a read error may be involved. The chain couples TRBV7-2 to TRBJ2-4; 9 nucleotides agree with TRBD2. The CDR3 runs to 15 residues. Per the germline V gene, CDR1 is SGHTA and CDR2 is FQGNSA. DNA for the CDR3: TGTGCCAGCAGCTTAGGTGCATCGCGGGCGGGGGGGCCTGACTTC. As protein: CASSLGASRAGGPDF.

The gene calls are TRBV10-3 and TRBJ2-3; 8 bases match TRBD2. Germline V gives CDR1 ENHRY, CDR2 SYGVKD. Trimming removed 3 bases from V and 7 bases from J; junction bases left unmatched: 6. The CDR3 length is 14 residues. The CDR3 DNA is TGTGCCATCAGTGAATCGGGACTAGTAAATACGCAGTATTTT. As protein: CAISESGLVNTQYF.

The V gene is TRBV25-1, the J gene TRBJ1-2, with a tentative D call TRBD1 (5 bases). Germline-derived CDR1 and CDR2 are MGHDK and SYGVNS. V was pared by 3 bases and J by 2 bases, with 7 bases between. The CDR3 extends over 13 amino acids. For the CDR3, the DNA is TGTGCCAGCAGTGAGCAGGGAAACTATGGCTACACCTTC. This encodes CASSEQGNYGYTF.

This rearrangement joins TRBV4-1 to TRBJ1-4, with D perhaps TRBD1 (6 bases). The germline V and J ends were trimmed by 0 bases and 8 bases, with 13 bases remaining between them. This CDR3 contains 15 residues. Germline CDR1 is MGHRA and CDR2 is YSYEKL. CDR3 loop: CASSQDRGSQEKLFF. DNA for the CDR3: TGCGCCAGCAGCCAAGATAGGGGGAGTCAGGAAAAACTGTTTTTT.

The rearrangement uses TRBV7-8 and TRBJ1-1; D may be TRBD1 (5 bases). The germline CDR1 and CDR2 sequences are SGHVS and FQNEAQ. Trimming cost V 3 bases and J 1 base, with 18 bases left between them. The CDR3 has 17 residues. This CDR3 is CASSFKVGGLKNTEAFF. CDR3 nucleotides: TGTGCCAGCAGCTTCAAGGTTGGGGGGTTAAAGAACACTGAAGCTTTCTTT.

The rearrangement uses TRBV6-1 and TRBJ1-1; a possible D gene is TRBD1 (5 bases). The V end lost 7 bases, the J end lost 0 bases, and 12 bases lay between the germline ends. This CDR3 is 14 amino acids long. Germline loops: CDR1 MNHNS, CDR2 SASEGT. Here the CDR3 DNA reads TGTGCCAGCACCCCCCTAGGGGTGAACACTGAAGCTTTCTTT. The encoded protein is CASTPLGVNTEAFF.

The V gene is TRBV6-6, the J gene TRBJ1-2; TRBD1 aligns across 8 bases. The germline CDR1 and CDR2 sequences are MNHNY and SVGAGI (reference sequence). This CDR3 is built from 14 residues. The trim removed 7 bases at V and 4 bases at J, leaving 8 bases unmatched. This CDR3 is CASTPGTGFYGYTF. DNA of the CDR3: TGTGCCAGCACCCCCGGGACAGGTTTCTATGGCTACACCTTC.

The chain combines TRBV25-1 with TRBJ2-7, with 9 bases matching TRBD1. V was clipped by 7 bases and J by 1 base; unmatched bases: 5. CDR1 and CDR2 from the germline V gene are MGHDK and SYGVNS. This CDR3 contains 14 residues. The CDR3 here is CASKQGAGSYEQYF. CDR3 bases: TGTGCCAGCAAACAGGGGGCAGGGTCCTACGAGCAGTACTTC.

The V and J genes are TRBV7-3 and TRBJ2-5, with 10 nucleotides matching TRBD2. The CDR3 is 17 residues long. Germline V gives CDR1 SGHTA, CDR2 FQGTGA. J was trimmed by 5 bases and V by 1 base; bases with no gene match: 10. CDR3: CASSLIGIAGGRETQYF. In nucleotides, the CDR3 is TGTGCCAGCAGCTTAATAGGAATAGCGGGGGGCAGGGAGACCCAGTACTTC.

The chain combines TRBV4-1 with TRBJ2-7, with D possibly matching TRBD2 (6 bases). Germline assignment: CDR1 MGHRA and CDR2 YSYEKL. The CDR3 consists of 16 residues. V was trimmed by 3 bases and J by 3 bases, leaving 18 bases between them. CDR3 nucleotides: TGCGCCAGCAGCCAGGGGTCGGGACTCGTCGGCTACGAGCAGTACTTC. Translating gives CASSQGSGLVGYEQYF.

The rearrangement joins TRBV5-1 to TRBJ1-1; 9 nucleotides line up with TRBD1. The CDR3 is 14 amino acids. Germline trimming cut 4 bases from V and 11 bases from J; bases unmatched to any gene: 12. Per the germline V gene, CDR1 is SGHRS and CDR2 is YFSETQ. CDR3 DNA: TGCGCCAGCAGCCCCGGTACAGGGGGCTTTACGGCTTTCTTT. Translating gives CASSPGTGGFTAFF.

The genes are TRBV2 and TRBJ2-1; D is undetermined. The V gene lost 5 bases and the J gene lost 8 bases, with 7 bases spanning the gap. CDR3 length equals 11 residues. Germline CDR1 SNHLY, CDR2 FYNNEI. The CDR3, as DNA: TGTGCCAGCAGTAAGGAGTATGAGCAGTTCTTC. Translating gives CASSKEYEQFF.